Following are 31 T cell receptor beta chains from one sample sequenced in a study of identifying expanded T cells in peripheral blood. Assay used: immunoSEQ multiplex PCR; TCRdb lists only in-frame clones, some missing. The sample yields 75,000 to 90,000 clones, 70% to 90% seen once. Sequences were obtained from blood. The receptors come from a person between 18 and 75 years old in good health.

The chain combines TRBV30 with TRBJ2-5, with 10 bases that match TRBD2. Looked up from germline, CDR1 is GTSNPN and CDR2 is SVGIG (reference sequence). This CDR3 has 15 amino acids. The ends lost 2 bases at V and 5 bases at J; junction bases unmatched: 8. CDR3 DNA: TGTGCCTGGAGTACGGAGCGGGGGGGCTCGGAGACCCAGTACTTC. It is translated as CAWSTERGGSETQYF.

This clone was picked up a small number of times. The CDR3 loop is CATLDRVSNQPQHF. The CDR3 bases are TGTGCCACCCTAGACAGGGTGAGCAATCAGCCCCAGCATTTT. V is TRBV19 and J is TRBJ1-5; 7 bases map to TRBD1. Unmatched junction bases numbered 7, after V lost 10 bases and J lost 1 base. The CDR3 length is 14 residues. Germline CDR1 and CDR2: LNHDA and SQIVND (reference sequence).

The gene calls are TRBV6-6 and TRBJ1-1, with no clear D. The germline V gene encodes CDR1 MNHNY and CDR2 SVGAGI (reference sequence). V was pared by 8 bases and J by 0 bases, with 7 bases between. This CDR3 contains 12 residues. CDR3 sequence reads: CASHSMNTEAFF. The CDR3 DNA reads as TGTGCCAGCCATTCTATGAACACTGAAGCTTTCTTT.

The rearrangement links TRBV11-2 to TRBJ2-1; 7 nucleotides match TRBD2. Looked up from germline, CDR1 is SGHAT and CDR2 is FQNNGV. V shed 1 base, J shed 8 bases, and the junction held 11 bases outside the gene matches. CDR3 length: 16 residues. CDR3: CASSLVFAGELDEQFF. Written as DNA, the CDR3 is TGTGCCAGCAGCTTAGTCTTTGCGGGAGAGTTAGATGAGCAGTTCTTC.

J is TRBJ1-1 and V is TRBV11-2; weak D call: TRBD1 (5 bases). The V gene's germline CDR1 is SGHAT and CDR2 FQNNGV. V lost 6 bases and J 0 bases, leaving 8 bases between the germline ends. This CDR3 spans 13 amino acids. The CDR3 is CASSTTVNTEAFF. CDR3 coding DNA: TGTGCCAGCAGTACGACAGTGAACACTGAAGCTTTCTTT. Filled out from reference TRBV11-2 and TRBJ1-1, the complete variable domain reads EAGVAQSPRYKIIEKRQSVAFWCNPISGHATLYWYQQILGQGPKLLIQFQNNGVVDDSQLPKDRFSAERLKGVDSTLKIQPAKLEDSAVYLCASSTTVNTEAFFGQGTRLTVV.

This clone was seen a single time. The chain has TRBV6-5 and TRBJ2-2; TRBD1 agrees at 8 bases. CDR1 is MNHEY and CDR2 is SVGAGI in the germline V gene. CDR3 length equals 15 residues. Germline trimming cut 5 bases from V and 6 bases from J; bases unmatched to any gene: 8. Here the CDR3 reads CASSPGGQGPGELFF. The CDR3 DNA reads as TGTGCCAGCAGTCCAGGAGGACAGGGACCCGGGGAGCTGTTTTTT.

This chain joins TRBV5-1 and TRBJ1-4, with 9 bases identical to TRBD1. Losses at the gene ends were 0 bases for V and 2 bases for J; bases not matched to a gene: 5. CDR1 and CDR2 from the germline V gene are SGHRS and YFSETQ. CDR3 size: 17 residues. CDR3: CASSLGDRDGTNEKLFF. CDR3 DNA: TGCGCCAGCAGCTTGGGGGACAGGGATGGCACTAATGAAAAACTGTTTTTT.

The V call is TRBV10-3, the J call TRBJ1-1; the D is unclear. The CDR3 extends over 12 amino acids. The germline V gene encodes CDR1 ENHRY and CDR2 SYGVKD. V was clipped by 6 bases and J by 3 bases, with 8 bases between them. CDR3 sequence (DNA): TGTGCCATCAGATCGGCGGACACTGAAGCTTTCTTT. It translates to CAIRSADTEAFF.

The chain is built from TRBV6-5 and TRBJ2-7; D remains ambiguous. The V gene lost 4 bases and the J gene lost 0 bases, with 13 bases spanning the gap. This CDR3 contains 15 residues. The germline CDR1 and CDR2 sequences are MNHEY and SVGAGI. Here the CDR3 reads CASSFTPVLSYEQYF. The CDR3 region has the DNA TGTGCCAGCAGTTTTACACCGGTACTCTCCTACGAGCAGTACTTC.

The V gene is TRBV5-1, the J gene TRBJ2-5; D possibly corresponds to TRBD2 (6 bases). The CDR3 runs to 17 residues. Trimming took off 0 bases at V and 2 bases at J, with 17 bases between the two ends. Germline V gene sequence: CDR1 SGHRS, CDR2 YFSETQ. The CDR3 region has the DNA TGCGCCAGCAGCTTGGGTGGCCAGGGCGGAGGGCAAGAGACCCAGTACTTC. It encodes CASSLGGQGGGQETQYF.

V and J are TRBV11-1 and TRBJ2-1; 11 bases agree with TRBD2. Trimming removed 10 bases from V and 7 bases from J; junction bases left unmatched: 12. The CDR3 sequence is 15 residues long. Germline loops: CDR1 SGHAT, CDR2 FQDESV (reference sequence). The CDR3: CANSTGASGRNEQFF. The CDR3 coding sequence is TGTGCCAACTCCACCGGGGCTAGCGGGAGGAATGAGCAGTTCTTC.

This clone was seen a handful of times. The rearrangement uses TRBV2 and TRBJ1-2; D may be TRBD1 (5 bases). The germline V and J ends were trimmed by 7 bases and 3 bases, with 12 bases remaining between them. Looked up from germline, CDR1 is SNHLY and CDR2 is FYNNEI. The length of the CDR3 is 13 residues. The CDR3 DNA follows: TGTGCCAGCATGCCCGGGGCCTACTATGGCTACACCTTC. Its translation: CASMPGAYYGYTF. Supplemented by reference TRBV2 and TRBJ1-2, the full variable domain reads EPEVTQTPSHQVTQMGQEVILRCVPISNHLYFYWYRQILGQKVEFLVSFYNNEISEKSEIFDDQFSVERPDGSNFTLKIRSTKLEDSAMYFCASMPGAYYGYTFGSGTRLTVV.

The chain joins TRBV9 to TRBJ1-1; 8 nucleotides line up with TRBD1. V lost 0 bases, J lost 4 bases, and 5 bases stayed unmatched. In germline, CDR1 is SGDLS, CDR2 YYNGEE. The CDR3 spans 15 residues. The chain's CDR3 is CASSVGSGGFTEAFF. The CDR3 bases are TGTGCCAGCAGCGTAGGTTCAGGGGGCTTCACTGAAGCTTTCTTT.

The chain uses TRBV5-8 and TRBJ2-2, with TRBD2 as a possible D gene (6 bases). Looked up from germline, CDR1 is SGHTS and CDR2 is YDEGEE. V was pared by 3 bases and J by 7 bases, with 19 bases between. There are 16 residues in the CDR3. The CDR3 reads CASSSTGTSGGGELFF. CDR3 in DNA: TGTGCCAGCAGCTCCACCGGGACTTCGGGCGGCGGGGAGCTGTTTTTT.

In its sample, this clone was seen a few times. The chain couples TRBV1 to TRBJ2-5. TRBV1 is annotated as a pseudogene. The CDR3 has 19 residues. CDR3 coding DNA: TGCACCAGCAGCCCTCCGGCCTGTTCAGAAAAAGCCCCCCAAGAGACCCAGTACTTC. Encoded protein: CTSSPPACSEKAPQETQYF.

The chain has TRBV7-2 and TRBJ2-2; no clear D. The V gene's germline CDR1 is SGHTA and CDR2 FQGNSA. Trimming removed 5 bases at V and 4 bases at J, with 11 bases between. The CDR3 is 14 amino acids. The CDR3 reads CASSTLASTGELFF. The CDR3, as DNA: TGTGCCAGCAGCACATTAGCCTCCACCGGGGAGCTGTTTTTT.

The chain employs TRBV19 and TRBJ2-2, with 10 bases that match TRBD2. From germline, CDR1 is LNHDA and CDR2 SQIVND (reference sequence). Trimming at V came to 6 bases and at J to 3 bases, leaving 7 bases not matched to a gene. The CDR3 totals 16 residues. CDR3 coding DNA: TGTGCCAGTAGAAAAGGGACTAGCGTTGACACCGGGGAGCTGTTTTTT. This sequence encodes CASRKGTSVDTGELFF.

V is TRBV4-1 and J is TRBJ2-7, with 11 positions matching TRBD1. The CDR3 covers 18 residues. The V segment lost 5 bases and the J segment 0 bases; nucleotides outside the gene matches: 12. Germline V gene sequence: CDR1 MGHRA, CDR2 YSYEKL. DNA for the CDR3: TGCGCCAGCAGCTCACTACTGGACAGGGGGCAGAGCTCCTACGAGCAGTACTTC. Residues: CASSSLLDRGQSSYEQYF.

V gene TRBV19 combines with J gene TRBJ2-1; 12 bases align to TRBD2. The germline V gene has CDR1 LNHDA and CDR2 SQIVND (reference sequence). V shed 10 bases and J 1 base; nucleotides not matched to a gene: 5. The CDR3 runs 15 residues. The CDR3 coding sequence is TGTGCCACCCGTCTAGCGGGAGGGTCCTACAATGAGCAGTTCTTC. Encoded protein: CATRLAGGSYNEQFF.

In this sample, this clone turned up a few times. This chain connects TRBV9 to TRBJ2-3; D unresolved. V gave up 0 bases and J gave up 1 base, with 6 bases separating them. The CDR3 runs to 14 residues. From germline, CDR1 is SGDLS and CDR2 YYNGEE. CDR3 nucleotide sequence: TGTGCCAGCAGCGTAGGGGTTGGCACAGATACGCAGTATTTT. Translating it yields CASSVGVGTDTQYF.

In this sample, this clone turned up a few times. V and J are TRBV20-1 and TRBJ1-1; the D is unclear. The CDR3 spans 11 residues. Per the germline V gene, CDR1 is DFQATT and CDR2 is SNEGSKA (reference sequence). Trimming shortened V by 0 bases and J by 6 bases, and 5 bases separated the two germline ends. Here the CDR3 reads CSARDQAEAFF. The CDR3 DNA is TGCAGTGCTAGAGATCAGGCTGAAGCTTTCTTT.

V usage is TRBV15 and J usage is TRBJ2-7, with D unclear. The germline V and J ends were trimmed by 0 bases and 3 bases, with 9 bases remaining between them. Germline V CDR1 and CDR2: LNHNV, YYDKDF (reference sequence). The CDR3 is 14 residues long. CDR3 sequence (DNA): TGTGCCACCAGCAGAGATCGAAAAGTCTACGAGCAGTACTTC. Translated, it gives CATSRDRKVYEQYF.

V gene TRBV9 combines with J gene TRBJ1-2, with D possibly being TRBD1 (5 bases). Germline values: CDR1 SGDLS, CDR2 YYNGEE. This CDR3 comprises 15 residues. V lost 3 bases and J lost 0, with 12 bases in between. As DNA, the CDR3 is TGTGCCAGCAGCGGAATGACAGCGCCTAACTATGGCTACACCTTC. Residues: CASSGMTAPNYGYTF.

The genes are TRBV7-2 and TRBJ2-1, with D unresolved. CDR1 is SGHTA and CDR2 is FQGNSA in the germline V gene. The V and J ends lost 1 base and 6 bases respectively, with 13 bases between them. The CDR3 sequence is 15 residues long. The CDR3 spells CASSLGRVPLNEQFF. In nucleotides, the CDR3 is TGTGCCAGCAGCTTAGGTAGGGTTCCCCTCAATGAGCAGTTCTTC.

The chain joins TRBV5-1 to TRBJ2-2; D may be TRBD1 (6 bases). CDR1 and CDR2 (germline): SGHRS, YFSETQ. CDR3 length equals 15 residues. V was shortened by 6 bases and J by 1 base, with 13 bases between the two germline ends. The CDR3 nucleotides read TGCGCCAGCATGACCCCGGGACAGAACACCGGGGAGCTGTTTTTT. It specifies CASMTPGQNTGELFF. Full variable domain (remainder filled in from reference TRBV5-1 and TRBJ2-2): KAGVTQTPRYLIKTRGQQVTLSCSPISGHRSVSWYQQTPGQGLQFLFEYFSETQRNKGNFPGRFSGRQFSNSRSEMNVSTLELGDSALYLCASMTPGQNTGELFFGEGSRLTVL.

The chain employs TRBV9 and TRBJ2-1; 9 nucleotides align to TRBD2. With V trimmed by 4 bases and J by 6 bases, 11 bases remained unmatched. This CDR3 has 16 residues. CDR1 and CDR2 from the germline V gene are SGDLS and YYNGEE. CDR3: CASSLSAGGRANEQFF. CDR3 DNA sequence: TGTGCCAGCAGCTTGAGCGCGGGAGGGCGGGCCAATGAGCAGTTCTTC.

The V and J genes are TRBV29-1 and TRBJ1-4; no definite D call. The length of the CDR3 is 14 residues. The V and J ends lost 7 bases and 0 bases respectively, with 12 bases between them. Germline CDR1 reads SQVTM; CDR2 reads ANQGSEA. CDR3 nucleotide sequence: TGCAGCGCGGTCTTTGGAGCAACTAATGAAAAACTGTTTTTT. Translated: CSAVFGATNEKLFF.

This rearrangement joins TRBV7-9 to TRBJ1-1, with D hard to call. The CDR3 consists of 14 residues. Germline CDR1 SEHNR, CDR2 FQNEAQ (reference sequence). The germline V and J ends were trimmed by 2 bases and 0 bases, with 7 bases remaining between them. CDR3 coding DNA: TGTGCCAGCAGCTTACTTAAGTTGAACACTGAAGCTTTCTTT. Translated, it gives CASSLLKLNTEAFF.

The chain links TRBV5-1 to TRBJ2-1; D is undetermined. CDR3 length equals 14 residues. V lost 0 bases and J lost 5, with 9 bases in between. Germline V gives CDR1 SGHRS, CDR2 YFSETQ. In DNA, the CDR3 is TGCGCCAGCAGCTTGGCCGACCGAGACAATGAGCAGTTCTTC. It is translated as CASSLADRDNEQFF.

J is TRBJ2-2 and V is TRBV9, with TRBD1 matching 8 bases. The CDR3 spans 16 residues. J lost 1 base, V lost 4 bases, and 6 bases had no gene match. Germline V lookup: CDR1 SGDLS, CDR2 YYNGEE. CDR3 in amino acids: CASSRTGLGNTGELFF. Written as DNA, the CDR3 is TGTGCCAGCAGCCGGACAGGGCTTGGGAACACCGGGGAGCTGTTTTTT.

The chain combines TRBV28 with TRBJ1-3; D gene unclear. Trimming pared 5 bases from V and 0 bases from J, leaving 11 bases between. Germline V gene data show CDR1 as MDHEN and CDR2 as SYDVKM. The CDR3 totals 15 residues. The CDR3 reads CASSAPASSGNTIYF. CDR3 DNA: TGTGCCAGCAGTGCCCCAGCTAGCTCTGGAAACACCATATATTTT. Variable domain in full (rest from reference TRBV28 and TRBJ1-3): DVKVTQSSRYLVKRTGEKVFLECVQDMDHENMFWYRQDPGLGLRLIYFSYDVKMKEKGDIPEGYSVSREKKERFSLILESASTNQTSMYLCASSAPASSGNTIYFGEGSWLTVV.